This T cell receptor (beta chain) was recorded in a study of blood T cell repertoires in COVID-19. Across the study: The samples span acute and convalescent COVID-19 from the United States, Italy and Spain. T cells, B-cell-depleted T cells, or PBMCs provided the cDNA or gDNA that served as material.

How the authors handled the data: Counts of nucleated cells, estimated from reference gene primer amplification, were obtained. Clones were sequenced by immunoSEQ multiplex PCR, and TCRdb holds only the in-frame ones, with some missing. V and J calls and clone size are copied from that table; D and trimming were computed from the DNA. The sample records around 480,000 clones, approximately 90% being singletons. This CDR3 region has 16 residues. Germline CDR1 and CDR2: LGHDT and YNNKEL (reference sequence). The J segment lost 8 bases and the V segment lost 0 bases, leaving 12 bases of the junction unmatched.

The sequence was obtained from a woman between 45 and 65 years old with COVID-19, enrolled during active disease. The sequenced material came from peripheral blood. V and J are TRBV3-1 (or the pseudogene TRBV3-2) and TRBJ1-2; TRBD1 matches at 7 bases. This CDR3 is CASSQERGQGVRGYTF. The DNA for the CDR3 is TGTGCCAGCAGCCAAGAAAGAGGCCAGGGGGTTCGGGGCTACACCTTC.